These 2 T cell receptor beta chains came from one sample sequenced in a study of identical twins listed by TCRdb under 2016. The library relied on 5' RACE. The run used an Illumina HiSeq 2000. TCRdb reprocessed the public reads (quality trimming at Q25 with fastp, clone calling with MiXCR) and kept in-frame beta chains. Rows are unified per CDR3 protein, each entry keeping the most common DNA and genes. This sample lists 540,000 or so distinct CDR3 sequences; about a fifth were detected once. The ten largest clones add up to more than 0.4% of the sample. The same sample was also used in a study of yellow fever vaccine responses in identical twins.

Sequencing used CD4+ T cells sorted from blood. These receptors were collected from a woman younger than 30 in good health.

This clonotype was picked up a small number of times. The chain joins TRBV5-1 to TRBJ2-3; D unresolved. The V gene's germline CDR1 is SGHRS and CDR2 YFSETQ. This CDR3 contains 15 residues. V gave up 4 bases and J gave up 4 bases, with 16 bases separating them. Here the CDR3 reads CASSREAKIPDTQYF. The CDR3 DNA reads TGCGCCAGCAGCCGAGAGGCTAAGATCCCAGATACGCAGTATTTT.

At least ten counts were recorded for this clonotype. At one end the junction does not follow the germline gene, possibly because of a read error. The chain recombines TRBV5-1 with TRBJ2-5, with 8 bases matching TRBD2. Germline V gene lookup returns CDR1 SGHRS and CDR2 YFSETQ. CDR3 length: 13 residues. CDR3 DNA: TGTGCCAGCAGTCCGGGGGGGGGAGAGACCCAGTACTTC. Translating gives CASSPGGGETQYF.